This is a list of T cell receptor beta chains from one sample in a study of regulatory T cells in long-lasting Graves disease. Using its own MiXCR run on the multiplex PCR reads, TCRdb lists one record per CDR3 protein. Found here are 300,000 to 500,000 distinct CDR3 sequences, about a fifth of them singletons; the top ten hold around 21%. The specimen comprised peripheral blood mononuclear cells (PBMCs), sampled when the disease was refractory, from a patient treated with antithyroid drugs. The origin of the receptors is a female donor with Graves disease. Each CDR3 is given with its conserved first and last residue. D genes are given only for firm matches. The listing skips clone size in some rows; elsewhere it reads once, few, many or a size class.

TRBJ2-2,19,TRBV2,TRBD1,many,CASSGQETGEKRHTGELFF,TGTGCCAGCAGTGGCCAGGAGACAGGGGAAAAGCGACACACCGGGGAGCTGTTTTTT
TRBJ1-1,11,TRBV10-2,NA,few,CASTQGAEAFF,TGCGCCAGCACCCAGGGAGCTGAAGCTTTCTTT
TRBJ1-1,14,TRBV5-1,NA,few,CASTSGTSGSEAFF,TGCGCCAGCACCTCGGGGACATCTGGATCTGAAGCTTTCTTT
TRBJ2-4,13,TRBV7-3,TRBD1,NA,CASSLTGGYIQYF,TGTGCCAGCAGCTTGACAGGGGGATACATTCAGTACTTC
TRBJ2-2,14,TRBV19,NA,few,CASSPGGGDGELFF,TGTGCCAGTAGTCCCGGGGGCGGGGACGGGGAGCTGTTTTTT
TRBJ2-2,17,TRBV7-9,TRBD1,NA,CASSFSNRGYSAGELFF,TGTGCCAGCAGCTTTTCAAACAGGGGTTATTCCGCCGGGGAGCTGTTTTTT
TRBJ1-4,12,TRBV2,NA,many,CASGSGPPKLFF,TGTGCCAGCGGATCGGGACCCCCAAAACTGTTTTTT
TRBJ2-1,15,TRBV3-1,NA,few,CASSQAGPLLNEQFF,TGTGCCAGCAGCCAAGCGGGACCCCTGTTGAATGAGCAGTTCTTC
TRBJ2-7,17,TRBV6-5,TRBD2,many,CASSYKRTSGTSYEQYF,TGTGCCAGCAGTTACAAGAGGACTAGCGGGACTTCCTACGAGCAGTACTTC
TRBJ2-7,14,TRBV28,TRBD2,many,CASSASGSSLEQYF,TGTGCCAGCAGTGCTAGCGGGAGCTCGTTGGAGCAGTACTTC
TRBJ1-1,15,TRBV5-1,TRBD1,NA,CASSTAAGGTTEAFF,TGCGCCAGCAGCACAGCAGCAGGGGGGACCACTGAAGCTTTCTTT
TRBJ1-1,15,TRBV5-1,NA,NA,CASSLEGGRGTEAFF,TGCGCCAGCAGCTTGGAGGGGGGGCGCGGTACTGAAGCTTTCTTT
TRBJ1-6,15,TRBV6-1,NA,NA,CASSEAPGRGDPLHF,TGTGCCAGCAGTGAAGCTCCGGGGCGCGGTGATCCCCTCCACTTT
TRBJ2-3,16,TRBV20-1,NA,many,CSAAPRADTSTDTQYF,TGCAGTGCTGCACCTCGAGCCGACACTAGCACAGATACGCAGTATTTT
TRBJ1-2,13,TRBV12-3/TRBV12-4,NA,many,CASSIPGARGYTF,TGTGCCAGCAGTATCCCCGGGGCGCGGGGCTACACCTTC
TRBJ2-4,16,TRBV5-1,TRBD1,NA,CASSWGRDSNGNIQYF,TGCGCCAGCAGCTGGGGCCGGGACAGCAATGGAAACATTCAGTACTTC
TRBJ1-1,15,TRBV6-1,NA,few,CASRPPTGKFREAFF,TGTGCCAGCAGACCGCCTACAGGGAAGTTCCGAGAAGCTTTCTTT
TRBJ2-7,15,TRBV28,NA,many,CASTLLGGTTYEQYF,TGTGCCAGCACTTTGCTCGGAGGAACGACCTACGAGCAGTACTTC
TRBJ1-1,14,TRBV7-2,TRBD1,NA,CASSSQGYDTEAFF,TGCGCCAGCAGCTCACAGGGGTACGACACTGAAGCTTTCTTT
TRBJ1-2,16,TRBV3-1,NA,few,CASSDRRSMTYNGYTF,TGTGCCAGCAGCGATCGACGGTCGATGACCTATAATGGCTACACCTTC
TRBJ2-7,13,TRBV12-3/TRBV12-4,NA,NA,CASSSGTNGEQYF,TGTGCCAGCAGTTCCGGGACAAACGGCGAGCAGTACTTC
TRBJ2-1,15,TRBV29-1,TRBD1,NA,CSTPPGTGGHTGQFF,TGCAGCACTCCCCCCGGGACAGGGGGCCATACTGGGCAGTTCTTC
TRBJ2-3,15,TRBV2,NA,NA,CASSDPATSTDTQYF,TGTGCCAGCAGTGATCCAGCGACCAGCACAGATACGCAGTATTTT
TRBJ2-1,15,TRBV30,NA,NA,CAWRDLASTYNEQFF,TGTGCCTGGAGGGATCTAGCGTCTACCTACAATGAGCAGTTCTTC
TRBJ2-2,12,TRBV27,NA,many,CASGQYGGELFF,TGTGCCAGCGGCCAATATGGCGGGGAGCTGTTTTTT
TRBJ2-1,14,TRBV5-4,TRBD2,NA,CASRSSGRANEQFF,TGTGCCAGCAGAAGTAGCGGGAGGGCGAATGAGCAGTTCTTC
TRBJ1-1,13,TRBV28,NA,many,CASSFLSATEAFF,TGTGCCAGCAGTTTTTTAAGTGCCACTGAAGCTTTCTTT
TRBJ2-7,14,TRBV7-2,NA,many,CASSYTPGNYEQYF,TGTGCCAGCAGCTATACCCCGGGGAACTACGAGCAGTACTTC
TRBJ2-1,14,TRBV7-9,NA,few,CASRAPPSWGEQFF,TGTGCCAGCAGGGCTCCTCCATCGTGGGGTGAGCAGTTCTTC
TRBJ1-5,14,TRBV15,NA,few,CATSRDFGNQPQHF,TGTGCCACCAGCAGAGATTTTGGGAATCAGCCCCAGCATTTT
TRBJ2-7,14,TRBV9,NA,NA,CASSVGTVAYEQYF,TGTGCCAGCAGCGTTGGGACGGTAGCCTACGAGCAGTACTTC
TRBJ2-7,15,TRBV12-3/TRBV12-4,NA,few,CASSPQRASSYEQYF,TGTGCCAGCAGTCCCCAGCGGGCTAGCTCCTACGAGCAGTACTTC
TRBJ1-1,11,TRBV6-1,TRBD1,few,CASRPDRVAFF,TGTGCCAGCAGACCCGACAGGGTTGCTTTCTTT
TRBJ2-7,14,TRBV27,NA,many,CASSDRDGTYEQYF,TGTGCCAGCAGCGACCGGGACGGCACCTACGAGCAGTACTTC
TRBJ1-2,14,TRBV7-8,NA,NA,CASSLALRGGGYTF,TGTGCCAGCAGCTTAGCCCTTCGGGGTGGTGGCTACACCTTC
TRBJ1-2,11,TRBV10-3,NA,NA,CAITLNYGHTF,TGTGCCATCACCCTTAACTATGGCCACACCTTC
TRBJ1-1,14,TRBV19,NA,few,CASSINPGNTEAFF,TGTGCCAGTAGTATCAATCCGGGGAACACTGAAGCTTTCTTT